The clone carrying this T cell receptor (beta chain) was seen more than once but under ten times. Antigen: not known. This sample is part of a study of T cell repertoires in cytomegalovirus infection. Study-level information: A matching HLA type, together with CMV infection, was signaled by public TCR beta signatures.

Findings of the study overall: Cumulative public TCR beta family frequency identified CMV carriers with the relevant HLA. Dominating the ex vivo response were TCR beta clonotypes that were CMV-specific and HLA-C-restricted.

CDR3 size: 13 residues. V dropped 7 bases and J dropped 8 bases, with 17 bases sitting between them. Germline assignment: CDR1 MNHEY and CDR2 SVGAGI. TCRdb redid the calling of the reads with MiXCR, one entry per CDR3 protein. The profile shows some 940,000 distinct CDR3 sequences, 25% to 40% of them singletons. The sample here was cultured CD8+ T cells from PBMCs, taken from culture after CMV antigen stimulation. The gene calls are TRBV6-5 and TRBJ1-1, with a weak D call TRBD1 (5 bases). The TCR comes from a human donor in good health (CMV status not recorded). Some clones in this sample may be carry-over from other donors' samples. The CDR3 nucleotides are TGTGCCAGCAACGAACCCCTATCAGGGGAAGCTTTCTTT. Protein: CASNEPLSGEAFF.